These 13 T cell receptor beta chains came from one sample sequenced in a study of shared clonotypes between healthy human individuals. TCRdb's table, derived via immunoSEQ multiplex PCR, lists solely in-frame clones and lacks some. The repertoire holds about 1.5 million clones, with roughly 97% as singletons. The specimen was naive CD4+ T cells sorted from blood. Subset indicated: CD45RA+ positively selected. The receptor source for this set is a man in his thirties or forties in good health.

This chain links TRBV10-1 with TRBJ2-5, with D perhaps matching TRBD2 (6 bases). The CDR3 is 15 residues long. V lost 3 bases and J 7 bases, leaving 18 bases between the germline ends. CDR1 is WNHNN and CDR2 is SYGVQD in the germline V gene (reference sequence). CDR3 DNA: TGCGCCAGCAGTGAAGGAGGGCCTCTCGGTGGGACCCAGTACTTC. This encodes CASSEGGPLGGTQYF.

This chain joins TRBV10-3 and TRBJ2-2; tentative D call: TRBD1 (5 bases). This CDR3 contains 14 residues. The germline gives CDR1 ENHRY, CDR2 SYGVKD. V was pared by 2 bases and J by 4 bases, with 8 bases between. The CDR3 loop is CAISEKGITGELFF. CDR3 in DNA: TGTGCCATCAGTGAGAAGGGGATCACCGGGGAGCTGTTTTTT.

The V and J genes are TRBV7-3 and TRBJ2-2, with D perhaps matching TRBD1 or TRBD2 (5 bases each). CDR3 length equals 19 residues. Germline CDR1 SGHTA, CDR2 FQGTGA. With 1 base removed from V and 0 bases from J, the gap between germline ends came to 18 bases. DNA of the CDR3: TGTGCCAGCAGCTTAAGGGACCTTGGGTCTTTCGCGAACACCGGGGAGCTGTTTTTT. This translates into CASSLRDLGSFANTGELFF.

The V gene is TRBV7-2, the J gene TRBJ2-1, with TRBD1 identical over 12 bases. The CDR3 runs to 18 residues. Germline CDR1 reads SGHTA; CDR2 reads FQGNSA. V lost 5 bases and J lost 5; bases outside the gene matches: 13. CDR3 coding DNA: TGTGCCAGCAGCCGGGACAGGGGGCTAGCGGGAAAAAACAATGAGCAGTTCTTC. As protein: CASSRDRGLAGKNNEQFF.

The chain combines TRBV2 with TRBJ2-2; possibly TRBD2 for D (7 bases). Looked up from germline, CDR1 is SNHLY and CDR2 is FYNNEI. Deletions cut 2 bases from V and 6 bases from J, with 13 bases between. The CDR3 extends over 15 amino acids. CDR3 bases: TGTGCCAGCAGTGAAAAGAAGGGGGGGGCCGGGGAGCTGTTTTTT. Its translation is CASSEKKGGAGELFF.

As concerns this clone: The sample has other DNA sequences that encode this CDR3 too. The rearrangement joins TRBV18 to TRBJ2-7, with 8 bases aligning to TRBD1. The V gene's germline CDR1 is KGHSH and CDR2 LQKENI. V was clipped by 3 bases and J by 6 bases; unmatched bases: 7. The CDR3 has 14 amino acids. The CDR3 reads CASSPLDRGGEQYF. The CDR3 nucleotides read TGTGCCAGCTCACCCTTAGACAGGGGCGGCGAGCAGTACTTC.

V gene TRBV18 combines with J gene TRBJ2-2; no reliable D call. The germline gives CDR1 KGHSH, CDR2 LQKENI. Between the trimmed V and J ends, which lost 1 base and 4 bases, there was a span of 4 bases. CDR3 length equals 13 residues. The CDR3 here is CASSPQLTGELFF. CDR3 DNA: TGTGCCAGCTCACCACAGCTCACCGGGGAGCTGTTTTTT.

The chain couples TRBV7-2 to TRBJ2-1; D unclear. The germline V gene encodes CDR1 SGHTA and CDR2 FQGNSA. V was shortened by 1 base and J by 5 bases, with 12 bases between the two germline ends. CDR3 length: 15 residues. DNA for the CDR3: TGTGCCAGCAGCTTAGGACCGGGTCTCCACAATGAGCAGTTCTTC. Its translation is CASSLGPGLHNEQFF.

The chain links TRBV7-2 to TRBJ2-1; the D is unclear. With 5 bases removed from V and 0 bases from J, the gap between germline ends came to 11 bases. Germline loops: CDR1 SGHTA, CDR2 FQGNSA. This CDR3 is built from 15 residues. This CDR3 is CASSTTTSSYNEQFF. For the CDR3, the DNA is TGTGCCAGCAGCACGACCACGAGCTCCTACAATGAGCAGTTCTTC.

J is TRBJ2-7 and V is TRBV28, with TRBD1 identical over 9 bases. The CDR3 length is 14 residues. Trimming cost V 6 bases and J 7 bases; bases outside gene matches: 10. Germline V CDR1 and CDR2: MDHEN, SYDVKM. CDR3 sequence reads: CASRAPGQGWEQYF. CDR3 sequence (DNA): TGTGCCAGCAGGGCTCCGGGACAGGGCTGGGAGCAGTACTTC. Full variable domain (missing parts from reference TRBV28 and TRBJ2-7): DVKVTQSSRYLVKRTGEKVFLECVQDMDHENMFWYRQDPGLGLRLIYFSYDVKMKEKGDIPEGYSVSREKKERFSLILESASTNQTSMYLCASRAPGQGWEQYFGPGTRLTVT.

This clone appeared a single time. The chain couples TRBV7-9 to TRBJ2-1, with 9 bases aligning to TRBD1. CDR3 size: 16 residues. Germline assignment: CDR1 SEHNR and CDR2 FQNEAQ (reference sequence). Trimming cost V 5 bases and J 8 bases; bases outside gene matches: 13. In nucleotides, the CDR3 is TGTGCCAGCAGCACCAGACAGGGGGTGATGATGGATGAGCAGTTCTTC. Protein product: CASSTRQGVMMDEQFF.

With respect to this clone: Other DNA sequences from this sample encode an identical CDR3 as well. The chain links TRBV5-1 to TRBJ1-1, with a weak D call TRBD1 (5 bases). V shed 1 base and J shed 0 bases, with 7 bases lying between them. This CDR3 is built from 14 residues. Germline values: CDR1 SGHRS, CDR2 YFSETQ. CDR3 DNA sequence: TGCGCCAGCAGCTTGACAGGATTGAACACTGAAGCTTTCTTT. This translates into CASSLTGLNTEAFF.

The chain recombines TRBV9 with TRBJ1-1; no definite D call. The CDR3 loop spans 16 amino acids. Germline CDR1 reads SGDLS; CDR2 reads YYNGEE. Trimming took 0 bases from V and 3 from J, leaving 15 bases between them. This chain's CDR3 is CASSVAGVGMDTEAFF. The CDR3 DNA reads as TGTGCCAGCAGCGTAGCCGGGGTGGGCATGGACACTGAAGCTTTCTTT.